Each of the 9 T cell receptor beta chains below was sequenced from the same sample in a study of shared clonotypes between healthy human individuals. The naive CD8 fraction comprised CD45RO-negative cells positively selected for CCR7 and excluded terminally differentiated effector memory CD45RA+ cells. Profiled with immunoSEQ multiplex PCR; TCRdb holds only in-frame clones, not every one. This sample carries more than 2 million clones, less than 95% of them seen once, and the ten largest clones take about 1.1%. Sequences were obtained from naive CD8+ T cells sorted from blood. The receptors here all came from a man aged 18 to 29 in good health.

The chain recombines TRBV6-5 with TRBJ2-1, with a possible D match to TRBD2 (6 bases). The V and J ends lost 3 bases and 5 bases respectively, with 8 bases between them. The CDR3 contains 13 residues. Germline V lookup: CDR1 MNHEY, CDR2 SVGAGI. This CDR3 reads CASSYRENNEQFF. The CDR3 region has the DNA TGTGCCAGCAGTTATCGGGAGAACAATGAGCAGTTCTTC.

The chain couples TRBV28 to TRBJ2-1; D may match TRBD1 or TRBD2 (5 bases each). V was clipped by 4 bases and J by 2 bases, with 15 bases between them. This CDR3 spans 16 amino acids. Looked up from germline, CDR1 is MDHEN and CDR2 is SYDVKM. The DNA of the CDR3 is TGTGCCAGCAGTTCCCGGGACCGCCCTCCCTACAATGAGCAGTTCTTC. Translating gives CASSSRDRPPYNEQFF.

The chain recombines TRBV7-9 with TRBJ2-5; TRBD2 is a possible D gene (6 bases). Germline lookup yields CDR1 SEHNR and CDR2 FQNEAQ (reference sequence). The V and J ends lost 2 bases and 2 bases respectively, with 6 bases between them. This CDR3 is built from 13 residues. The CDR3 is CASSLREQETQYF. Here the CDR3 DNA reads TGTGCCAGCAGCTTACGGGAGCAAGAGACCCAGTACTTC. Supplemented by reference TRBV7-9 and TRBJ2-5, the full variable domain reads DTGVSQNPRHKITKRGQNVTFRCDPISEHNRLYWYRQTLGQGPEFLTYFQNEAQLEKSRLLSDRFSAERPKGSFSTLEIQRTEQGDSAMYLCASSLREQETQYFGPGTRLLVL.

The chain links TRBV11-2 to TRBJ2-2; tentatively, D is TRBD1 (6 bases). CDR3 length equals 18 residues. Trimming removed 1 base from V and 8 bases from J, with 23 bases in between. The germline V gene has CDR1 SGHAT and CDR2 FQNNGV. The CDR3 loop is CASSLVLFLGGEAGELFF. The CDR3 DNA follows: TGTGCCAGCAGCTTAGTTTTGTTCCTAGGGGGAGAGGCAGGGGAGCTGTTTTTT.

This chain links TRBV6-5 with TRBJ2-7, with D possibly matching TRBD1 (5 bases). The CDR3 contains 14 residues. Looked up from germline, CDR1 is MNHEY and CDR2 is SVGAGI. V lost 2 bases and J 5 bases, leaving 13 bases between the germline ends. The CDR3 reads CASSYKGHGHEQYF. CDR3 DNA sequence: TGTGCCAGCAGTTACAAAGGACATGGCCACGAGCAGTACTTC.

Written as DNA, the CDR3 is TGCGCCGGAGAAGGGGACAGGGTAGGCTACACCTTC. Translating gives CAGEGDRVGYTF. The chain joins TRBV10-1 to TRBJ1-2; TRBD1 agrees at 9 bases. This CDR3 is built from 12 residues. V trimming: 11 bases; J trimming: 8 bases; junction bases outside the gene matches: 9. From germline, CDR1 is WNHNN and CDR2 SYGVQD (reference sequence).

V usage is TRBV4-3 and J usage is TRBJ1-1; D might be TRBD1 (6 bases). The length of the CDR3 is 16 residues. Deletions cut 1 base from V and 3 bases from J, with 15 bases between. Germline loops: CDR1 LGHNA, CDR2 YSLEER. The CDR3 region is CASSQVYSGADTEAFF. The CDR3, as DNA: TGCGCCAGCAGCCAAGTCTACTCAGGGGCGGACACTGAAGCTTTCTTT.

The V call is TRBV27, the J call TRBJ2-7, with 7 bases matching TRBD1. The CDR3 extends over 16 amino acids. J lost 2 bases, V lost 3 bases, and 10 bases had no gene match. CDR1 is MNHEY, CDR2 SMNVEV, per germline (reference sequence). CDR3 amino acids: CASSFLGTVRPYEQYF. The CDR3 region has the DNA TGTGCCAGCAGTTTTCTGGGGACAGTAAGGCCCTACGAGCAGTACTTC.

This clone was counted a single time. The J gene is TRBJ2-7, the V gene TRBV11-2; the D gene is possibly TRBD2 (6 bases). V lost 2 bases and J lost 4, with 9 bases in between. The CDR3 loop spans 13 amino acids. The V gene's germline CDR1 is SGHAT and CDR2 FQNNGV. CDR3 amino acids: CASSLFAGYEQYF. The CDR3 DNA reads TGTGCCAGCAGCTTATTTGCGGGGTACGAGCAGTACTTC.